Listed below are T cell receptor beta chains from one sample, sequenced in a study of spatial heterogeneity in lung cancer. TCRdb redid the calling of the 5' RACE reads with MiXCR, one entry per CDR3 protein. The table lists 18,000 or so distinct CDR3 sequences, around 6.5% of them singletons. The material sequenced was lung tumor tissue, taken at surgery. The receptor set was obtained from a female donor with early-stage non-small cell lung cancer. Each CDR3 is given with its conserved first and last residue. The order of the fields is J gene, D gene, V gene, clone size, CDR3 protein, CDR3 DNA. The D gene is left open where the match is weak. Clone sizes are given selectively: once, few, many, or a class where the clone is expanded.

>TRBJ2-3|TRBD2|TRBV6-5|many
CASSYSGLAGGTDTQYF
TGTGCCAGCAGTTACTCAGGGCTAGCGGGGGGCACAGATACGCAGTATTTT
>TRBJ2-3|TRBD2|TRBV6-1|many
CASRLAGVTDTQYF
TGTGCCAGCCGACTAGCGGGAGTAACAGATACGCAGTATTTT
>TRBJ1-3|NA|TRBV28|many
CASSPAANSGNTIYF
TGTGCCAGCAGTCCGGCGGCGAACTCTGGAAACACCATATATTTT
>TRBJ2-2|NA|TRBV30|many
CAWRRENTGELFF
TGTGCCTGGAGGCGAGAGAACACCGGGGAGCTGTTTTTT
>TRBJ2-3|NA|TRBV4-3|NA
CASSQDPGGTDTQYF
TGCGCCAGCAGCCAAGACCCAGGGGGCACAGATACGCAGTATTTT
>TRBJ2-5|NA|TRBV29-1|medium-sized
CSVEGSGVGEETQYF
TGCAGCGTTGAAGGGTCAGGGGTTGGAGAAGAGACCCAGTACTTC
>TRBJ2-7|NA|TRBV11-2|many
CASSLAGRLYEQYF
TGTGCCAGCAGCTTAGCCGGGAGACTGTACGAGCAGTACTTC
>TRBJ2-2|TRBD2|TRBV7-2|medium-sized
CASSFQTSGSTGELFF
TGTGCCAGCAGCTTCCAGACTAGCGGGAGTACCGGGGAGCTGTTTTTT
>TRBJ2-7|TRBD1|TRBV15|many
CATSREQGVVYEQYF
TGTGCCACCAGCAGAGAACAGGGGGTAGTATACGAGCAGTACTTC
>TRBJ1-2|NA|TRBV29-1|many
CSVPGGYWNYGYTF
TGCAGCGTTCCCGGGGGGTATTGGAACTATGGCTACACCTTC
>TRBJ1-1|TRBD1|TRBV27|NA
CASSLRQGARTEAFF
TGTGCCAGCAGTTTACGGCAGGGGGCGCGTACTGAAGCTTTCTTT
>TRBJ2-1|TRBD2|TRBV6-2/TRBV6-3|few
CASSGTSGRFYNEQFF
TGTGCCAGCAGTGGGACTAGCGGGAGGTTCTACAATGAGCAGTTCTTC
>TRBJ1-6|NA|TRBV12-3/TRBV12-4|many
CATTTGVSSPLHF
TGTGCCACCACGACGGGGGTTAGTTCACCCCTCCACTTT
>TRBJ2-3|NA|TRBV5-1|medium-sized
CASSLDGLITDTQYF
TGCGCCAGCAGTTTAGACGGACTGATCACAGATACGCAGTATTTT
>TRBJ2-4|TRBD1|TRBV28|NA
CASSPEQGTKNIQYF
TGTGCCAGCAGTCCAGAACAGGGGACCAAAAACATTCAGTACTTC
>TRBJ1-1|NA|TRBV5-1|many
CASSLEWGATEAFF
TGCGCCAGCAGCTTGGAATGGGGGGCCACTGAAGCTTTCTTT
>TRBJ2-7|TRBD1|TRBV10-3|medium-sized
CATLEGTGGLSYEQYF
TGTGCCACCCTTGAGGGTACAGGGGGCCTCTCCTACGAGCAGTACTTC
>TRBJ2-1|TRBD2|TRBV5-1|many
CASSLQGLAGVDEQFF
TGCGCCAGCAGCTTGCAGGGACTAGCGGGAGTTGACGAGCAGTTCTTC
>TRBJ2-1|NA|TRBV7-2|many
CASSSPNIDEQFF
TGTGCCAGCAGCTCCCCTAACATCGATGAGCAGTTCTTC
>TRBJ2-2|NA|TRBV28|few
CASSTRGTGELFF
TGTGCCAGCAGTACCAGGGGAACCGGGGAGCTGTTTTTT
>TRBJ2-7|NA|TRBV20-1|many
CSARLQRSYEQYF
TGCAGTGCTAGGCTGCAACGCTCCTACGAGCAGTACTTC
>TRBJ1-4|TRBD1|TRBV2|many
CASSFYRGDNEKLFF
TGTGCCAGCAGTTTCTACAGGGGCGACAATGAAAAACTGTTTTTT
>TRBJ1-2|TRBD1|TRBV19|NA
CASSTPGQVYYGYTF
TGTGCCAGTAGCACTCCGGGACAGGTCTACTATGGCTACACCTTC
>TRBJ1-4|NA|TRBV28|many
CASSRHGGNEKLFF
TGTGCCAGCAGCCGACATGGGGGTAATGAAAAACTGTTTTTT
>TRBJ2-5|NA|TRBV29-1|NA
CSGLSSGETQYF
TGCAGCGGATTGTCGTCCGGAGAGACCCAGTACTTC
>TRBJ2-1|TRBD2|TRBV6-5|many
CASSYSGTSYEQFF
TGTGCCAGCAGTTACTCTGGGACTAGCTATGAGCAGTTCTTC
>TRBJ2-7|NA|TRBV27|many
CASSLRPAGEQYF
TGTGCCAGCAGTTTGAGGCCGGCCGGCGAGCAGTACTTC
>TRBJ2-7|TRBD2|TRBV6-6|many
CASGLAGAYEQYF
TGTGCCAGCGGACTAGCGGGGGCCTACGAGCAGTACTTC
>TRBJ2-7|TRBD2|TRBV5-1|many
CASSPTGGRGLAGVRSYEQYF
TGCGCCAGCAGCCCCACAGGGGGCAGGGGACTAGCGGGAGTCCGCTCCTACGAGCAGTACTTC
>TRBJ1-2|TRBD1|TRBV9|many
CASSLSSTGGLYGYTF
TGTGCCAGCAGCCTCTCATCGACAGGGGGCCTCTATGGCTACACCTTC
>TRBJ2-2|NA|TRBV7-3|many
CASSLSGTNTGELFF
TGTGCCAGCAGCTTATCCGGTACGAACACCGGGGAGCTGTTTTTT
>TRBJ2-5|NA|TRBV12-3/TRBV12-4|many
CASSLTETQYF
TGTGCCAGCAGTTTAACGGAGACCCAGTACTTC
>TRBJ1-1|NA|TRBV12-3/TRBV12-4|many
CASSFSGGSTEAFF
TGTGCCAGCAGTTTTTCGGGGGGTAGCACTGAAGCTTTCTTT
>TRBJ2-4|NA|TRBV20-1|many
CSAGTAAKNIQYF
TGCAGTGCTGGGACTGCAGCCAAAAACATTCAGTACTTC
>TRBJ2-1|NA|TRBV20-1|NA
CSARKNYNEQFF
TGCAGTGCACGGAAAAACTACAATGAGCAGTTCTTC
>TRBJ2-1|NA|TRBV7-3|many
CASSPGHSYNEQFF
TGTGCCAGCAGCCCAGGGCACTCCTACAATGAGCAGTTCTTC
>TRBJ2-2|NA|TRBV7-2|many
CASSFLGAYTGELFF
TGTGCCAGCAGCTTCTTGGGTGCCTACACCGGGGAGCTGTTTTTT
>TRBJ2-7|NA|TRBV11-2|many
CASSPIARRQAYEQYF
TGTGCCAGCAGCCCCATCGCCCGTAGACAGGCCTACGAGCAGTACTTC
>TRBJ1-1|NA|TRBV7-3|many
CASSKQTGPGTEAFF
TGTGCCAGCAGCAAACAAACGGGGCCCGGCACTGAAGCTTTCTTT
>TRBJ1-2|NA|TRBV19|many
CASSPGDSNYGYTF
TGTGCCAGTAGTCCTGGTGACAGTAACTATGGCTACACCTTC
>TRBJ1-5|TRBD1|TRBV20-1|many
CSARAGTGGYQPQHF
TGCAGTGCTAGGGCCGGGACAGGGGGCTATCAGCCCCAGCATTTT
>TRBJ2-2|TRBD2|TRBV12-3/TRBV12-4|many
CASRTTLAGGTGELFF
TGTGCCAGCAGAACTACCCTAGCGGGTGGTACCGGGGAGCTGTTTTTT
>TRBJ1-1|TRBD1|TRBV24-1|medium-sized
CATSGQGAQNTEAFF
TGTGCCACCAGCGGACAGGGGGCCCAGAACACTGAAGCTTTCTTT
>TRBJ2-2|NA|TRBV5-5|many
CASSRKQVPNTGELFF
TGTGCCAGCAGCCGCAAACAGGTCCCGAACACCGGGGAGCTGTTTTTT
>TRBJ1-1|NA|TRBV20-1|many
CSASGRLFPDTEAFF
TGCAGTGCTAGTGGTCGCCTCTTTCCTGACACTGAAGCTTTCTTT
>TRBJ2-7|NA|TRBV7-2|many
CASSFAPSGWGSYEQYF
TGTGCCAGCAGCTTCGCCCCGTCGGGCTGGGGCTCCTACGAGCAGTACTTC
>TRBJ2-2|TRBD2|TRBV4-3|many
CASSQGTSGTWAGELFF
TGCGCCAGCAGCCAAGGGACTAGCGGGACTTGGGCCGGGGAGCTGTTTTTT
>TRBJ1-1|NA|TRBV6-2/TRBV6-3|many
CASSPSEPDTEAFF
TGTGCCAGCAGTCCCAGTGAACCCGACACTGAAGCTTTCTTT
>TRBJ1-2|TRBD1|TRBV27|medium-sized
CASSFRGQGLSYGYTF
TGTGCCAGCAGTTTCAGAGGACAGGGGTTGAGCTATGGCTACACCTTC
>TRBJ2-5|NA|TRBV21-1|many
CASSKGRGRPTQETQYF
TGTGCCAGCAGCAAAGGCAGGGGACGCCCGACTCAAGAGACCCAGTACTTC
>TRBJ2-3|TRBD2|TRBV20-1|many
CSAQLAGVATDTQYF
TGCAGTGCTCAGCTAGCGGGAGTTGCGACAGATACGCAGTATTTT
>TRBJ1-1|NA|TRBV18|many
CASSPSQMNTEAFF
TGTGCCAGCTCACCCTCACAAATGAACACTGAAGCTTTCTTT
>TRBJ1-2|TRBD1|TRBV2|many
CASSLETGSYGYTF
TGTGCCAGCAGCCTTGAGACAGGGAGCTATGGCTACACCTTC
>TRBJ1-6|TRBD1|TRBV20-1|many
CSASRGGTGSSPLHF
TGCAGTGCTTCCAGGGGGGGGACAGGGAGTTCACCCCTCCACTTT